The clone carrying this TCR beta chain came up a few times. Antigen: not known. The record originates from a study of vaccination and CD4 T cells after COVID-19. Study summary: In culture, cells were exposed to overlapping spike peptides from SARS-CoV-2, HCoV-NL63, HCoV-OC43 and HCoV-229E. General study results and limits: Detection of a median around 86% of reactive clones in convalescent patients was confined to the period after vaccination.

CDR3 size: 13 residues. CDR1 MNHNS and CDR2 SASEGT come from the germline V gene. Trimming stripped 6 bases from V and 5 bases from J, with 13 bases between. Treatment of the sample: roughly 10-day PBMC culture with coronavirus spike peptide pools or control peptides (ViraFEST assay). It was with around 9.6 IU/ml IL-2 and roughly 9.5 ug/ml peptide pools that 1.5 million to 2 million PBMCs per well were cultured. The Oncomine TCR Beta short-read assay sequenced DNA from cultured CD4+ T cells. TCRdb re-analysed the PCR reads in MiXCR, keeping a single row per CDR3 protein. The data contain about 5,900 distinct CDR3 sequences, 56% of them singletons.

Specimen: CD4+ T cells from blood, cultured in vitro. The sequence derives from a human donor who had recovered from COVID-19. The chain is built from TRBV6-1 and TRBJ1-1; D is possibly TRBD1 (6 bases). This CDR3 is CASRPGQRTEAFF. The CDR3 nucleotides are TGTGCCAGCAGGCCCGGACAGAGGACTGAAGCTTTCTTT.